The next 26 T cell receptor beta chains were all read from a single sample in a study of CD8 T cells in Susac syndrome. RNA amounts of roughly 0.5 to 1 ug underwent reverse transcription with random hexamers. TCRdb itself ran the immunoSEQ multiplex PCR reads through MiXCR, one entry per CDR3 protein. The sample has about 120,000 distinct CDR3 sequences; about 95% are singletons. Sequencing was carried out using CD4+ T cells from PBMCs. The receptors come from a human donor in good health.

This clonotype has a single count. The chain combines TRBV9 with TRBJ2-1; the D gene is possibly TRBD2 (5 bases). Germline V gene lookup returns CDR1 SGDLS and CDR2 YYNGEE. Trimming shortened V by 0 bases and J by 8 bases, and 12 bases separated the two germline ends. This CDR3 comprises 14 residues. The CDR3 here is CASSVGVEEDEQFF. CDR3 bases: TGTGCCAGCAGCGTAGGGGTTGAGGAGGATGAGCAGTTCTTC.

This clonotype was recorded only once. The rearrangement joins TRBV2 to TRBJ1-5; no definite D call. The V and J ends lost 1 base and 0 bases respectively, with 7 bases between them. CDR3 length equals 15 residues. CDR1 SNHLY and CDR2 FYNNEI come from the germline V gene. The CDR3 nucleotides are TGTGCCAGCAGTGAAGAACTGTATAGCAATCAGCCCCAGCATTTT. The encoded protein is CASSEELYSNQPQHF.

The genes are TRBV4-1 and TRBJ1-2; D is unclear. Per the germline V gene, CDR1 is MGHRA and CDR2 is YSYEKL. The CDR3 has 12 residues. V lost 0 bases to trimming and J lost 4 bases, with 3 bases between them. DNA for the CDR3: TGCGCCAGCAGCCAAGATGCCTATGGCTACACCTTC. It is translated as CASSQDAYGYTF.

The chain combines TRBV2 with TRBJ2-3, with TRBD2 matching 10 bases. J lost 11 bases, V lost 4 bases, and 6 bases had no gene match. The CDR3 runs 13 residues. CDR1 is SNHLY, CDR2 FYNNEI, per germline. CDR3 loop: CASSALAGVVQYF. DNA for the CDR3: TGTGCCAGCAGTGCGCTAGCGGGAGTGGTGCAGTATTTT.

The gene calls are TRBV2 and TRBJ1-1, with D hard to call. Between the trimmed V and J ends, which lost 4 bases and 3 bases, there was a span of 12 bases. In germline, CDR1 is SNHLY, CDR2 FYNNEI. This CDR3 has 14 residues. The CDR3 DNA sequence: TGTGCCAGCAGTGGAAGGACGGCTTACACTGAAGCTTTCTTT. This codes for CASSGRTAYTEAFF.

This clonotype was seen once. This chain links TRBV27 with TRBJ1-1; TRBD1 agrees at 9 bases. The J segment lost 1 base and the V segment lost 5 bases, leaving 5 bases of the junction unmatched. Germline V gene lookup returns CDR1 MNHEY and CDR2 SMNVEV (reference sequence). This CDR3 contains 15 residues. Here the CDR3 DNA reads TGTGCCAGCAGTCCCTCGGGACAGGGGAACACTGAAGCTTTCTTT. It translates to CASSPSGQGNTEAFF.

The rearrangement joins TRBV4-2 to TRBJ2-7; 15 bases map to TRBD2. Germline-derived CDR1 and CDR2 are LGHNA and YNFKEQ. The V and J ends lost 0 bases and 2 bases, in that order; junction bases with no gene match: 5. The CDR3 contains 18 residues. The chain's CDR3 is CASSQEGLAGGLPYEQYF. The CDR3 region has the DNA TGTGCCAGCAGCCAAGAAGGACTAGCGGGAGGGTTACCCTACGAGCAGTACTTC.

The CDR3 region is CASSHRTGRGMNTEAFF. The CDR3 DNA reads as TGTGCCAGCAGCCACCGGACAGGGAGGGGTATGAACACTGAAGCTTTCTTT. The chain combines TRBV11-2 with TRBJ1-1; 8 bases map to TRBD1. The germline gives CDR1 SGHAT, CDR2 FQNNGV. V gave up 5 bases and J gave up 0 bases; unmatched junction bases: 11. CDR3 length equals 17 residues.

The V gene is TRBV19, the J gene TRBJ2-4, with a tentative D call TRBD1 (5 bases). Germline V lookup: CDR1 LNHDA, CDR2 SQIVND (reference sequence). Trimming stripped 3 bases from V and 0 bases from J, with 6 bases between. The CDR3 spans 14 residues. The CDR3 loop is CASSIRAAKNIQYF. The CDR3 DNA follows: TGTGCCAGTAGTATCAGGGCAGCCAAAAACATTCAGTACTTC.

The chain employs TRBV6-5 and TRBJ2-2, with D maybe TRBD2 (5 bases). Trimming cost V 7 bases and J 6 bases, with 12 bases left between them. The CDR3 sequence is 13 residues long. Germline lookup yields CDR1 MNHEY and CDR2 SVGAGI. The CDR3 DNA reads as TGTGCCAGCAATCCACTAGGATCCGGGGAGCTGTTTTTT. This sequence encodes CASNPLGSGELFF.

The chain is built from TRBV27 and TRBJ1-6; the match to TRBD1 covers 9 bases. Germline V gene lookup returns CDR1 MNHEY and CDR2 SMNVEV (reference sequence). The CDR3 has 14 residues. The V and J ends lost 7 bases and 9 bases, in that order; junction bases with no gene match: 7. CDR3: CASNRQGESSPLHF. In DNA, the CDR3 is TGTGCCAGCAATCGACAGGGGGAGAGTTCACCCCTCCACTTT.

V usage is TRBV20-1 and J usage is TRBJ2-3; 11 bases agree with TRBD2. V was clipped by 5 bases and J by 3 bases; unmatched bases: 7. There are 15 residues in the CDR3. From germline, CDR1 is DFQATT and CDR2 SNEGSKA (reference sequence). The CDR3 DNA follows: TGCAGTGCTTATATAGCGGGAGGGCCAACAGATACGCAGTATTTT. Translation gives CSAYIAGGPTDTQYF.

V usage is TRBV20-1 and J usage is TRBJ2-3; 11 nucleotides agree with TRBD2. Trimming took 6 bases from V and 2 from J; bases not matched to a gene: 7. The CDR3 is made up of 15 amino acids. Germline CDR1 is DFQATT and CDR2 is SNEGSKA (reference sequence). CDR3 in DNA: TGCAGTGCACTTAGCGGGAGGGGTACCACAGATACGCAGTATTTT. Residues: CSALSGRGTTDTQYF.

The chain carries TRBV3-1 and TRBJ2-7; 8 nucleotides match TRBD1. CDR1 LGHDT and CDR2 YNNKEL come from the germline V gene (reference sequence). CDR3 size: 15 residues. Trimming removed 4 bases from V and 7 bases from J; junction bases left unmatched: 12. This chain's CDR3 is CASSPGGQATQEQYF. In nucleotides, the CDR3 is TGTGCCAGCAGCCCTGGGGGACAGGCGACTCAGGAGCAGTACTTC.

This sequence joins TRBV5-1 and TRBJ2-6, with 7 bases fitting TRBD2. Per germline, CDR1 SGHRS and CDR2 YFSETQ. The CDR3 runs to 15 residues. The V segment lost 4 bases and the J segment 0 bases; nucleotides outside the gene matches: 1. CDR3 region: CASSGGDSGANVLTF. CDR3 bases: TGCGCCAGCAGCGGGGGGGACTCTGGGGCCAACGTCCTGACTTTC.

This chain joins TRBV30 and TRBJ1-3, with 9 nucleotides matching TRBD1. Germline CDR1 is GTSNPN and CDR2 is SVGIG (reference sequence). The V gene end was trimmed by 4 bases and the J gene end by 8 bases; junction bases not matched to a gene: 9. The CDR3 runs 14 residues. The CDR3 DNA reads as TGTGCCTGGAATCGTGGACAGGGGCTACACACCATATATTTT. Protein: CAWNRGQGLHTIYF. The whole variable domain, remainder taken from reference TRBV30 and TRBJ1-3, is SQTIHQWPATLVQPVGSPLSLECTVEGTSNPNLYWYRQAAGRGLQLLFYSVGIGQISSEVPQNLSASRPQDRQFILSSKKLLLSDSGFYLCAWNRGQGLHTIYFGEGSWLTVV.

This clonotype has just one count. The CDR3 DNA sequence: TGTGCCAGCAGCCAAGGCAGGGGGGCTAACACCGGGGAGCTGTTTTTT. It encodes CASSQGRGANTGELFF. The chain recombines TRBV3-1 with TRBJ2-2, with TRBD1 as a possible D gene (7 bases). There are 16 residues in the CDR3. Between the trimmed V and J ends, which lost 1 base and 2 bases, there was a span of 11 bases. Germline lookup yields CDR1 LGHDT and CDR2 YNNKEL (reference sequence).

This clonotype was observed a single time. The CDR3 DNA reads TGTGCCAGTAGTATTTACACCGGGGAGCTGTTTTTT. Translating it yields CASSIYTGELFF. The gene calls are TRBV19 and TRBJ2-2, with unresolved D. The CDR3 is made up of 12 amino acids. Deletions cut 3 bases from V and 3 bases from J, with 2 bases between. CDR1 and CDR2 from the germline V gene are LNHDA and SQIVND (reference sequence).

V gene TRBV2 combines with J gene TRBJ1-2, with 11 bases lining up with TRBD1. CDR1 is SNHLY and CDR2 is FYNNEI in the germline V gene. Trimming removed 8 bases from V and 7 bases from J; junction bases left unmatched: 15. This CDR3 spans 16 amino acids. The CDR3 loop is CASDGASWTGGSGYTF. CDR3 DNA: TGTGCCAGCGACGGGGCATCGTGGACAGGGGGCAGTGGCTACACCTTC.

The chain joins TRBV7-3 to TRBJ2-1, with 8 bases matching TRBD1. The CDR3 extends over 16 amino acids. V lost 5 bases and J lost 7; bases outside the gene matches: 13. CDR1 and CDR2 (germline): SGHTA, FQGTGA. The CDR3 protein is CASSPQGQAPGNEQFF. CDR3 nucleotides: TGTGCCAGCAGCCCCCAGGGACAGGCCCCGGGGAATGAGCAGTTCTTC.

This chain connects TRBV7-2 to TRBJ1-2, with D tentatively TRBD1 (6 bases). CDR1 SGHTA and CDR2 FQGNSA come from the germline V gene. V lost 0 bases and J lost 8, with 16 bases in between. The CDR3 runs to 15 residues. Written as DNA, the CDR3 is TGTGCCAGCAGCTTAGCGGCAGGGGCGTTGGTGGGCTACACCTTC. This sequence encodes CASSLAAGALVGYTF.

The chain uses TRBV5-1 and TRBJ1-1, with D tentatively TRBD1 (6 bases). The CDR3 loop spans 15 amino acids. Germline values: CDR1 SGHRS, CDR2 YFSETQ. The V end was cut by 0 bases, the J end by 4 bases, with 13 bases between. CDR3 DNA: TGCGCCAGCAGCTTGGAAGGGCAGGGGCTCACTGAAGCTTTCTTT. Translating gives CASSLEGQGLTEAFF.

The V gene is TRBV27, the J gene TRBJ2-7, with 12 bases matching TRBD2. J lost 5 bases, V lost 4 bases, and 6 bases had no gene match. The CDR3 totals 15 residues. From germline, CDR1 is MNHEY and CDR2 SMNVEV (reference sequence). The CDR3 sequence is CASSSRLAGDHEQYF. The CDR3 coding sequence is TGTGCCAGCAGTTCCCGACTAGCGGGAGACCACGAGCAGTACTTC.

Only one count was recorded for this clonotype. The V and J genes are TRBV20-1 and TRBJ2-2, with D perhaps TRBD2 (6 bases). Germline CDR1 reads DFQATT; CDR2 reads SNEGSKA (reference sequence). CDR3 size: 14 residues. Trimming stripped 3 bases from V and 4 bases from J, with 12 bases between. The CDR3 nucleotides are TGCAGTGCTAGGGCCTCGGAGGGCACCGGGGAGCTGTTTTTT. This sequence encodes CSARASEGTGELFF.

DNA of the CDR3: TGTGCCAGCAGTCTAGGACAGGGAGTCTATGGCTACACCTTC. As protein: CASSLGQGVYGYTF. This chain uses TRBV6-5 with TRBJ1-2; the match to TRBD1 covers 8 bases. Germline CDR1 is MNHEY and CDR2 is SVGAGI. The J segment lost 4 bases and the V segment lost 5 bases, leaving 6 bases of the junction unmatched. CDR3 length: 14 amino acids.

The CDR3 DNA reads TGTGCCAGCAGTGACGGCATTACGAACACCGGGGAGCTGTTTTTT. Translation: CASSDGITNTGELFF. This rearrangement joins TRBV6-4 to TRBJ2-2; no clear D. The V gene lost 2 bases and the J gene lost 0 bases, with 7 bases spanning the gap. From germline, CDR1 is MRHNA and CDR2 SNTAGT. The CDR3 runs to 15 residues.